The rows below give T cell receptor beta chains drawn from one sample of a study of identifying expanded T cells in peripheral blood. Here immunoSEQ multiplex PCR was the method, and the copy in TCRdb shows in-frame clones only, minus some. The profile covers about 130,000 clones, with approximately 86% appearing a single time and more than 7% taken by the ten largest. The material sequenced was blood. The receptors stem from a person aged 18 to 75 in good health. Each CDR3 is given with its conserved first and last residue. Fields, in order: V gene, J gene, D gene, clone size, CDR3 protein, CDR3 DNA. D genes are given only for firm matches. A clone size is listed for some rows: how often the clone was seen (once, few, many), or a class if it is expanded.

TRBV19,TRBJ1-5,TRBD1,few,CASTLGTGLRPQHF,TGTGCCAGTACGCTAGGGACAGGGTTACGGCCCCAGCATTTT
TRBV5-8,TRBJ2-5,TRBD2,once,CASSDGRQRQETQYF,TGTGCCAGCAGCGACGGGAGGCAGCGACAAGAGACCCAGTACTTC
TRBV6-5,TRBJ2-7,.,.,CASSKDSPRSQYF,TGTGCCAGCAGTAAGGACAGTCCGAGGAGCCAGTACTTC
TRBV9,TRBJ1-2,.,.,CASSVEAGVGYGYTF,TGTGCCAGCAGCGTAGAGGCAGGGGTGGGCTATGGCTACACCTTC
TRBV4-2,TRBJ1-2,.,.,CASSQDMAGLYGYTF,TGTGCCAGCAGCCAAGATATGGCAGGACTCTATGGCTACACCTTC
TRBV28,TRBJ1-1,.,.,CASTPFPEVEAFF,TGTGCCAGCACTCCTTTCCCGGAGGTGGAAGCTTTCTTT
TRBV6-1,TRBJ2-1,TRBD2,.,CASSGLAGRNEQFF,TGTGCCAGCAGCGGACTAGCGGGACGTAATGAGCAGTTCTTC
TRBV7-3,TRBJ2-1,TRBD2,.,CASSDSSGGSYNEQFF,TGTGCCAGCAGCGATTCTAGCGGGGGGTCCTACAATGAGCAGTTCTTC
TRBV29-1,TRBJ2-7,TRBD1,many,CSVSGQAYEQYF,TGCAGCGTTTCGGGACAGGCCTACGAGCAGTACTTC
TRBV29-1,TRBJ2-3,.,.,CSYLGQDLTDTQYF,TGCAGCTACTTGGGGCAGGACCTAACAGATACGCAGTATTTT
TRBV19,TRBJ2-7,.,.,CASSPGGTFGPYEQYF,TGTGCCAGTAGCCCCGGCGGGACATTCGGTCCCTACGAGCAGTACTTC
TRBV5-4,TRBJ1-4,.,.,CASSAAQGLTNEKLFF,TGTGCCAGCAGCGCGGCGCAGGGGCTAACTAATGAAAAACTGTTTTTT
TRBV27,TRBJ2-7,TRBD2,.,CASSLSSGRLYEQYF,TGTGCCAGCAGTTTATCTAGCGGGAGGTTGTACGAGCAGTACTTC
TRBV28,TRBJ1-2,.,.,CASTEWPLGGYTF,TGTGCCAGCACTGAGTGGCCTCTGGGGGGCTACACCTTC
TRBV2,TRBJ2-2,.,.,CASSGVQRSGELFF,TGTGCCAGCAGTGGGGTCCAGCGCTCCGGGGAGCTGTTTTTT
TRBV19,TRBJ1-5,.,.,CASSSPGTLSNQPQHF,TGTGCCAGTAGTTCACCCGGGACACTCAGCAATCAGCCCCAGCATTTT
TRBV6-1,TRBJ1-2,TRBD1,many,CASSGSTGGSYGYTF,TGTGCCAGCAGTGGTTCGACAGGGGGCTCCTATGGCTACACCTTC
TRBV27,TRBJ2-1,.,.,CASSLSRQNNEQFF,TGTGCCAGCAGTTTATCGCGGCAGAACAATGAGCAGTTCTTC
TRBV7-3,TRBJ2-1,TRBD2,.,CASSPGLAGGWYNEQFF,TGTGCCAGCAGCCCGGGACTAGCGGGAGGATGGTACAATGAGCAGTTCTTC
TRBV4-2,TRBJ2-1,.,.,CASSQGGLDNEQFF,TGTGCCAGCAGCCAAGGGGGCTTAGACAATGAGCAGTTCTTC
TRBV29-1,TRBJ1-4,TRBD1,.,CSVGQGTTNEKLFF,TGCAGCGTGGGACAGGGGACAACTAATGAAAAACTGTTTTTT
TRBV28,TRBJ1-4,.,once,CAGSPAKDEKLFF,TGTGCCGGCTCCCCGGCTAAAGATGAAAAACTGTTTTTT
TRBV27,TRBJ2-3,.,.,CASSLSIGGGTDTQYF,TGTGCCAGCAGTTTATCGATCGGCGGGGGCACAGATACGCAGTATTTT
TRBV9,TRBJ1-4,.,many,CASSGPGGGVNEKLFF,TGTGCCAGCAGTGGACCGGGTGGGGGGGTTAATGAAAAACTGTTTTTT
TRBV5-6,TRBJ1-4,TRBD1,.,CASSLWGQGTEKLFF,TGTGCCAGCAGCTTGTGGGGACAGGGAACTGAAAAACTGTTTTTT
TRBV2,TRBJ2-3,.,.,CASRLLDTQYF,TGTGCCAGCAGGCTACTAGATACGCAGTATTTT
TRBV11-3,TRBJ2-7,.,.,CASSFTTGWEQYF,TGTGCCAGCAGCTTTACGACAGGATGGGAGCAGTACTTC
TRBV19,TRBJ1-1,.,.,CATLGRRAKNTEAFF,TGTGCCACCTTAGGGCGCAGGGCCAAGAACACTGAAGCTTTCTTT
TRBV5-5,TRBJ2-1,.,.,CASSFIALNEQFF,TGTGCCAGCAGCTTTATAGCTCTGAATGAGCAGTTCTTC
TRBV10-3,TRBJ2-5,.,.,CAISVGQGRQETQYF,TGTGCCATCAGTGTAGGGCAGGGTCGCCAAGAGACCCAGTACTTC
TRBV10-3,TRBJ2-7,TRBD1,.,CAIRETGNEQYF,TGTGCCATCAGGGAGACAGGGAACGAGCAGTACTTC
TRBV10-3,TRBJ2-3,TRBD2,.,CAISATSGRPSPYTQYF,TGTGCCATCAGTGCGACTAGCGGGAGGCCCTCACCATATACGCAGTATTTT
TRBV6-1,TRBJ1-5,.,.,CASTRLETDGKPQHF,TGTGCCAGCACCCGCTTGGAAACAGATGGCAAGCCCCAGCATTTT
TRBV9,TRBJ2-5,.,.,CASSVGLMGASETQYF,TGTGCCAGCAGCGTAGGACTAATGGGGGCGTCGGAGACCCAGTACTTC
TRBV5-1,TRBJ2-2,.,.,CASSLDGTGTGELFF,TGCGCCAGCAGCTTGGATGGGACGGGCACCGGGGAGCTGTTTTTT
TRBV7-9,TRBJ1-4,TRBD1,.,CASSTGQGDEKLFF,TGTGCCAGCAGCACGGGACAGGGAGATGAAAAACTGTTTTTT
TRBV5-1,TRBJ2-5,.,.,CASSLGSRAEETQYF,TGCGCCAGCAGCTTGGGTTCCAGGGCCGAAGAGACCCAGTACTTC
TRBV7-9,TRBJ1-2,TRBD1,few,CASSTQGAYGYTF,TGTGCCAGCAGCACACAGGGGGCTTATGGCTACACCTTC
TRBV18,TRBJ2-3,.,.,CASSVGGPRSDTQYF,TGTGCCAGCTCAGTCGGGGGGCCCCGGTCAGATACGCAGTATTTT
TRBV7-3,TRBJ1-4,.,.,CASSAFGGVNEKLFF,TGTGCCAGCAGCGCCTTCGGAGGGGTCAATGAAAAACTGTTTTTT
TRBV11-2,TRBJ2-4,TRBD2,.,CASSRQLAGGINIQYF,TGTGCCAGCAGCCGGCAACTAGCGGGAGGTATAAACATTCAGTACTTC
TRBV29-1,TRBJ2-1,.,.,CSVEERRAYNEQFF,TGCAGCGTTGAAGAAAGGAGGGCCTACAATGAGCAGTTCTTC
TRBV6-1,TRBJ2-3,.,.,CASSEQGGGTDTQYF,TGTGCCAGCAGTGAGCAGGGCGGTGGCACAGATACGCAGTATTTT
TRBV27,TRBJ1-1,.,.,CASSPRDMSTEAFF,TGTGCCAGCAGCCCTCGTGATATGAGCACTGAAGCTTTCTTT
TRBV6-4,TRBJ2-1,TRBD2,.,CASSAGTSSEQFF,TGTGCCAGCAGCGCCGGGACTAGCAGTGAGCAGTTCTTC
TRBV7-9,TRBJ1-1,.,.,CASSLVSFNTEAFF,TGTGCCAGCAGCTTAGTTAGTTTCAACACTGAAGCTTTCTTT
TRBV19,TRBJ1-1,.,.,CARSRVTEAFF,TGTGCCAGATCTCGGGTTACTGAAGCTTTCTTT
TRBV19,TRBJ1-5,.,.,CASSTKKDGQPQHF,TGTGCCAGTAGTACCAAAAAGGATGGTCAGCCCCAGCATTTT
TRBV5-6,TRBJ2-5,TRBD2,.,CASSRVASGGAGQETQYF,TGTGCCAGCAGCAGAGTGGCTAGCGGGGGGGCTGGTCAAGAGACCCAGTACTTC
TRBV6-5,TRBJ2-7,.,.,CASSSLYEQYF,TGTGCCAGCAGTTCTCTTTACGAGCAGTACTTC
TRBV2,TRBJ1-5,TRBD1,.,CASSRDRGLYQPQHF,TGTGCCAGCAGCCGAGACAGGGGGCTATATCAGCCCCAGCATTTT
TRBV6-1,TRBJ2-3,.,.,CANRRGLSDTQYF,TGTGCCAATCGGAGGGGACTGTCAGATACGCAGTATTTT
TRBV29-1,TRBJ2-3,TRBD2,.,CSVDPRGLAATDTQYF,TGCAGCGTTGACCCGCGGGGACTAGCGGCGACAGATACGCAGTATTTT
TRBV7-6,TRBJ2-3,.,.,CASSLGTASTDTQYF,TGTGCCAGCAGCTTAGGGACAGCTAGCACAGATACGCAGTATTTT
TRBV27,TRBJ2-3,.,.,CASSFGGNSDTQYF,TGTGCCAGCAGTTTCGGGGGCAATTCAGATACGCAGTATTTT
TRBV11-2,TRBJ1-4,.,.,CASSPGFVTTPGLFF,TGTGCCAGCAGCCCAGGGTTTGTTACCACCCCGGGACTGTTTTTT
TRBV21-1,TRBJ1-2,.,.,CASSPSTAARGYTF,TGTGCCAGCTCTCCCAGCACAGCCGCCAGGGGCTACACCTTC